This T cell receptor beta chain was sequenced in a study of CD8+CD57+ T cells in acquired aplastic anemia (dated by TCRdb to 2016 to 2019). Background for the entire study: Extracted DNA from sorted CD4+ and CD8+ cells averaged about 3 ug, ranging from roughly 0.17 to 30 ug. CD8+CD57+ expansion was defined as frequency above the mean frequency observed in healthy subjects.

With regard to this clonotype: The clone's antigen remains unknown. There are no base qualities to consult, and no much larger clone falls within one base.

The germline V gene specifies SGHVS as CDR1 and FQNEAQ as CDR2. From V the trimming removes 3 bases and from J it removes 13 bases, while the gene matches leave 18 bases of the junction unaccounted for. The CDR3 starts with the cysteine, ends with the phenylalanine, and has 16 residues. The entry retains the CDR3 DNA only, 48 bases that are in frame from base 1. Expansion of CD8+CD57+ cells had been shown by flow cytometry in the patients chosen for sequencing. Every patient had severe acquired aplastic anemia, diagnosed using the International Study of Aplastic Anemia and Agranulocytosis and Camitta criteria. No therapy had been received by the patients at the time of blood sampling. In this study, sorted CD4+ and CD8+ T cells from the blood of healthy subjects and of severe aplastic anemia patients had their TCR repertoires deep-sequenced. Patients were enrolled in the USA under clinicaltrials.gov protocols 00001620, 01623167, 00001397, 00071045, 00081523 and 00961064. Ficoll-Paque density gradient centrifugation was used to isolate peripheral blood mononuclear cells. Before DNA extraction, CD4+ and CD8+ T cells were sorted with FACS or magnetic beads.

Genomic DNA served as template for TCR beta VDJ combination and CDR3 sequence profiling. TCR repertoire sequencing was run on an Illumina HiSeq 2000. Per the source publication's procedure: TRBV/TRBJ rearrangement plots, CDR3 size and DJ length profiles, and Simpson's diversity index were used to assess repertoires. The most abundant DNA sequence in the deep sequencing data was taken as the immunodominant clone. CDR3 amino acid sequences were checked for sharing across subjects and were also compared against the VDJdb database and published repertoires. Using fastp at Q25 and MiXCR, TCRdb reprocessed the public reads and kept productive beta chains. Identical CDR3 protein sequences are pooled into one entry, listed with their most common genes and DNA. V and J calls and clone size were set by TCRdb, not the authors. In all, the sample holds roughly 250,000 distinct CDR3 sequences, and approximately 86% of those were seen once. Clones ranked in the top ten supply around 40% of the sample.

The paper's findings and limits, for the study overall: Between patients and healthy controls, no significant difference in CD8+ Simpson's diversity was found (P=0.060). Around 31 CD8+ CDR3 sequences were shared between patients and controls but appeared highly expressed in patients and within their immunodominant clones.

The rearranged chain carries TRBV7-8 and TRBJ2-1; a stretch of 7 junction bases matches TRBD1. Sequenced sample: sorted CD4+, CD8+, or CD8+CD57+ T cells (not recorded which) from PBMCs. This clonotype was obtained from a human donor with aplastic anemia. The CDR3 protein is CASSFHPDGTADYQFF. The DNA reads as follows: TGTGCCAGCAGCTTTCATCCAGACGGGACAGCCGATTACCAGTTCTTC.